This TCR beta chain was captured in a study of vaccination and CD4 T cells after COVID-19. Overall study results and limits: Convalescent patients' median share of reactive clones seen only post-vaccination was 85% to 90%.

The Oncomine TCR Beta short-read assay sequenced DNA from cultured CD4+ T cells. TCRdb used MiXCR to reprocess the PCR reads, holding one entry per CDR3 protein. This sample has about 23,000 distinct CDR3 sequences, with around 70% found just once. Treatment in this sample: approximately 10-day PBMC culture with coronavirus spike peptide pools or control peptides (ViraFEST assay). Some 2 million PBMCs were grown per well alongside about 10 IU/ml IL-2 and around 9.6 ug/ml peptide pools. As concerns this clonotype: Its matching antigen is unknown.

The TCR comes from a human donor who received a COVID-19 vaccine. The sample consisted of CD4+ T cells from blood, cultured in vitro, taken after SARS-CoV-2 vaccination.

The CDR3 here is CASSEEGRGSYEQYF. The CDR3 coding sequence is TGTGCCAGCAGTGAAGAGGGCAGGGGAAGCTACGAGCAGTACTTC. V and J are TRBV2 and TRBJ2-7; tentatively, D is TRBD1 (6 bases). Trimming removed 1 base at V and 3 bases at J, with 13 bases between. The CDR3 is 15 residues long. From germline, CDR1 is SNHLY and CDR2 FYNNEI.